What follows are 15 T cell receptor beta chains derived from one specimen sequenced in a study of T cell clonality in common variable immunodeficiency. Clones were read by immunoSEQ multiplex PCR, and TCRdb kept only the in-frame ones, dropping some. This sample carries about 81,000 clones, none of them present only once. Sequencing was performed on peripheral blood mononuclear cells. Receptors originate from a person aged 18-69 years in good health.

Many counts were recorded for this clone. The read finishes 3 residues shy of the CDR3 end, and the germline J gene is used to complete it. The gene calls are TRBV28 and TRBJ2-7; no reliable D call. CDR1 is MDHEN, CDR2 SYDVKM, per germline. The CDR3 runs 14 residues. V lost 5 bases to trimming and J lost 2 bases, with 13 bases between them. The CDR3 sequence: CASSIEVRTYEQYF. The covered CDR3 bases are TGTGCCAGCAGTATCGAGGTCAGAACCTACGAG.

This clone was seen at least ten times. The read ends 3 residues shy of where the CDR3 ends; the end is completed using the germline J gene. V usage is TRBV15 and J usage is TRBJ2-1; 12 bases fit TRBD2. Germline CDR1 is LNHNV and CDR2 is YYDKDF (reference sequence). This CDR3 contains 17 residues. With 1 base clipped from V and 8 bases from J, the junction kept 9 bases outside the gene matches. This CDR3 is CATSRGRPTSGSHEQFF. The part of the CDR3 DNA that was read is TGTGCCACCAGCAGAGGGCGGCCGACTAGCGGGAGCCATGAG.

This clone was seen ten or more times. Read data end 3 residues before the CDR3 end; the end is taken from the germline J gene. The V gene is TRBV19, the J gene TRBJ2-5; no definite D call. CDR3 length equals 16 residues. Between the trimmed V and J ends, which lost 3 bases and 1 base, there was a span of 15 bases. Germline V lookup: CDR1 LNHDA, CDR2 SQIVND (reference sequence). The sequenced part of the CDR3 DNA is TGTGCCAGTAGTATCGGTTGGCAGGAAGGCCAAGAGACC. This translates into CASSIGWQEGQET. The full CDR3 reads CASSIGWQEGQETQYF.

This clone was seen ten or more times. The CDR3 end is not reached by the read, which stops 3 residues before it; the germline J gene fills it in. The chain links TRBV20-1 to TRBJ1-5; 8 positions agree with TRBD1. In germline, CDR1 is DFQATT, CDR2 SNEGSKA (reference sequence). The ends lost 5 bases at V and 1 base at J; junction bases unmatched: 4. The CDR3 extends over 14 amino acids. Here the CDR3 reads CSAVQGVSNQPQHF. Partial CDR3 DNA: TGCAGTGCTGTACAGGGGGTGAGCAATCAGCCC.

At least ten counts were recorded for this clone. The read is 3 residues too short to cover the CDR3 end, so that end is filled in from the germline J gene. The genes are TRBV14 and TRBJ1-5; no clear D. The CDR3 is 13 residues long. Per the germline V gene, CDR1 is SGHDN and CDR2 is FVKESK. The DNA read from the CDR3 is TGTGCCAGCAGCCCGTGGCCGGGGAGTCCC. It is translated as CASSPWPGSP. The full-length CDR3 reads as CASSPWPGSPQHF.

This clone has ten or more counts. Read coverage stops 3 residues before the CDR3 terminus; the germline J gene supplies the remainder. The chain joins TRBV30 to TRBJ2-7; D not resolved. The CDR3 contains 13 residues. Germline V gives CDR1 GTSNPN, CDR2 SVGIG (reference sequence). V lost 0 bases to trimming and J lost 5 bases, with 11 bases between them. CDR3 bases read: TGTGCCTGGAGTGTACGAAGAAGCAACGAG. Its translation: CAWSVRRSNE. The full CDR3 sequence reads CAWSVRRSNEQYF.

This clone appeared many times. The DNA ends 3 residues before the CDR3 does, and the rest of the CDR3 is filled in from the germline J gene. The chain links TRBV7-2 to TRBJ2-7, with 10 nucleotides matching TRBD2. Germline loops: CDR1 SGHTA, CDR2 FQGNSA. CDR3 length equals 15 residues. With V trimmed by 2 bases and J by 2 bases, 3 bases remained unmatched. This CDR3 reads CASSLIAGGTYEQYF. The CDR3 DNA, read in part, is TGTGCCAGCAGCTTAATAGCGGGAGGCACCTACGAG.

This clone was recorded a few times. One end of the junction varies from germline; a read error may be responsible. The CDR3 goes on 3 residues after the read ends, and that part is filled in from the germline J gene. The same CDR3 is also encoded by other DNA sequences in this sample. The chain carries TRBV30 and TRBJ1-3; 7 nucleotides line up with TRBD1. The germline CDR1 and CDR2 sequences are GTSNPN and SVGIG (reference sequence). CDR3 size: 15 residues. The covered CDR3 bases are TGTGCCTGGGCCTCGGGACAGCACTCTGGAAACACG. Its translation: CAWASGQHSGNT. From start to end, the CDR3 is CAWASGQHSGNTIYF.

With respect to this clone: The read ends 3 residues early relative to the CDR3; the germline J gene fills the gap. This sequence joins TRBV19 and TRBJ2-7; 11 bases line up with TRBD2. CDR1 is LNHDA and CDR2 is SQIVND in the germline V gene (reference sequence). V lost 9 bases, J lost 1 base, and 5 bases stayed unmatched. The CDR3 totals 14 residues. Here the CDR3 reads CASHSGRESYEQYF. CDR3 DNA, as far as it was read: TGTGCCAGCCATAGCGGGAGGGAATCCTACGAG. Together with reference TRBV19 and TRBJ2-7, the CDR3 gives the full variable domain: DGGITQSPKYLFRKEGQNVTLSCEQNLNHDAMYWYRQDPGQGLRLIYYSQIVNDFQKGDIAEGYSVSREKKESFPLTVTSAQKNPTAFYLCASHSGRESYEQYFGPGTRLTVT.

The table lists this clone with many counts. Coverage ceases 3 residues before the CDR3 finishes, and the germline J gene fills in the end. The chain joins TRBV5-4 to TRBJ2-3; no clear D. The V end lost 0 bases, the J end lost 0 bases, and 5 bases lay between the germline ends. The CDR3 runs 14 residues. Germline V gene data show CDR1 as SGHNT and CDR2 as YYREEE (reference sequence). CDR3 DNA, as far as it was read: TGTGCCAGCAGCTTGGACCAGAGCACAGATACG. This codes for CASSLDQSTDT. The CDR3 in its entirety is CASSLDQSTDTQYF.

In this sample, this clone turned up many times. The CDR3 extends 3 residues past the end of the read, so its final part is completed from the germline J gene. V is TRBV19 and J is TRBJ1-1, with TRBD1 matching over 10 bases. From germline, CDR1 is LNHDA and CDR2 SQIVND (reference sequence). The CDR3 spans 15 residues. J lost 0 bases, V lost 4 bases, and 2 bases had no gene match. CDR3 in amino acids: CASSKGQGLNTEAFF. Incomplete CDR3 DNA: TGTGCCAGTAGTAAGGGACAGGGGTTGAACACTGAA. Variable domain in full (rest from reference TRBV19 and TRBJ1-1): DGGITQSPKYLFRKEGQNVTLSCEQNLNHDAMYWYRQDPGQGLRLIYYSQIVNDFQKGDIAEGYSVSREKKESFPLTVTSAQKNPTAFYLCASSKGQGLNTEAFFGQGTRLTVV.

This clone was recorded at least ten times. The CDR3 is cut off 3 residues early in the read; its end comes from the germline J gene. V gene TRBV5-4 combines with J gene TRBJ2-1; perhaps TRBD2 as D (5 bases). Germline V lookup: CDR1 SGHNT, CDR2 YYREEE (reference sequence). Trimming removed 1 base at V and 9 bases at J, with 17 bases between. This CDR3 has 15 residues. The CDR3 DNA, read in part, is TGTGCCAGCAGCTTGACTACTAGTGTTCTCGGTGAG. Its translation is CASSLTTSVLGE. The entire CDR3 protein reads CASSLTTSVLGEQFF.

This clone was recorded a few times. The read stops 3 residues short of the end of the CDR3; the missing end is completed from the germline J gene. V gene TRBV10-2 combines with J gene TRBJ2-5; a weak D match, TRBD2 (6 bases). Trimming pared 6 bases from V and 6 bases from J, leaving 11 bases between. The germline V gene has CDR1 WSHSY and CDR2 SAAADI. This CDR3 is built from 12 residues. The CDR3 spells CASRELAQTQYF. The covered CDR3 bases are TGCGCCAGCAGGGAACTAGCCCAGACC.

This clone has a count of ten or more. The CDR3 end lies 3 residues beyond the end of the read and is filled in from the germline J gene. The rearrangement uses TRBV9 and TRBJ2-2; D is possibly TRBD1 or TRBD2 (5 bases each). The CDR3 extends over 14 amino acids. V shed 2 bases and J shed 10 bases, with 15 bases lying between them. The germline CDR1 and CDR2 sequences are SGDLS and YYNGEE. The covered CDR3 bases are TGTGCCAGCAGCGTTCAGGGCACGAGGGAGGAG. Encoded protein: CASSVQGTREE. In full, the CDR3 is CASSVQGTREELFF.

This clone was seen ten or more times. The read stops 3 residues short of the end of the CDR3; the missing end is completed from the germline J gene. The V gene is TRBV20-1, the J gene TRBJ1-6, with D perhaps matching TRBD1 (5 bases). Germline-derived CDR1 and CDR2 are DFQATT and SNEGSKA (reference sequence). CDR3 length: 17 residues. V dropped 6 bases and J dropped 9 bases, with 27 bases sitting between them. CDR3 sequence: CSAISGWGEGALSPLHF. The covered CDR3 bases are TGCAGTGCCATCTCCGGGTGGGGGGAAGGGGCCCTTTCACCC.